This entry lists 10 T cell receptor beta chains sequenced from one sample in a study of blood T cell repertoires in COVID-19. The repertoire was sequenced with immunoSEQ multiplex PCR; TCRdb's copy has only in-frame clones and lacks some. The profile shows a few hundred thousand clones, 65% to 85% of them singletons. The specimen was peripheral blood. All receptors derive from a woman aged 50 to 60 with acute or convalescent COVID-19.

This chain uses TRBV5-8 with TRBJ2-1, with TRBD2 as a possible D gene (6 bases). Trimming left V 4 bases short and J 0 bases short, with 11 bases between. Germline CDR1 is SGHTS and CDR2 is YDEGEE. The CDR3 has 15 residues. The CDR3 reads CASSRVGSSYNEQFF. CDR3 nucleotides: TGTGCCAGCAGCCGAGTCGGGAGCTCCTACAATGAGCAGTTCTTC.

This clone turned up a few times. The chain uses TRBV10-3 and TRBJ1-1; the D is unclear. V lost 7 bases to trimming and J lost 1 base, with 13 bases between them. The germline CDR1 and CDR2 sequences are ENHRY and SYGVKD. The CDR3 has 14 residues. DNA for the CDR3: TGTGCCATCAAGTACAGCCTTGGGAACACTGAAGCTTTCTTT. It codes for CAIKYSLGNTEAFF.

The genes are TRBV7-9 and TRBJ2-7, with 7 bases that match TRBD1. Germline-derived CDR1 and CDR2 are SEHNR and FQNEAQ (reference sequence). The CDR3 has 14 amino acids. The ends lost 3 bases at V and 0 bases at J; junction bases unmatched: 2. CDR3 residues: CASSLTGSSYEQYV. As DNA, the CDR3 is TGTGCCAGCAGCTTGACAGGGAGCTCCTACGAGCAGTACGTC.

On this clone: Other DNA sequences within the sample encode an identical CDR3. The rearrangement uses TRBV7-9 and TRBJ2-2; no reliable D call. Per germline, CDR1 SEHNR and CDR2 FQNEAQ (reference sequence). The CDR3 covers 13 residues. Trimming shortened V by 6 bases and J by 6 bases, and 11 bases separated the two germline ends. The CDR3 DNA reads as TGTGCCAGCAGTTTCACTCGGGCCGGGGAGCTGTTTTTT. It translates to CASSFTRAGELFF.

This clone was seen once. The V gene is TRBV5-5, the J gene TRBJ2-2, with D maybe TRBD1 (7 bases). Germline V CDR1 and CDR2: SGHKS, YYEKEE (reference sequence). The CDR3 runs 15 residues. Trimming removed 3 bases from V and 7 bases from J, with 16 bases in between. The CDR3 DNA reads TGTGCCAGCAGCTCGGGGGACAGCTACATCGGGGAGCTGTTTTTT. It specifies CASSSGDSYIGELFF.

The chain joins TRBV5-4 to TRBJ2-1; 9 bases are a match to TRBD1. V shed 1 base and J 3 bases; nucleotides not matched to a gene: 2. There are 15 residues in the CDR3. Looked up from germline, CDR1 is SGHNT and CDR2 is YYREEE (reference sequence). CDR3: CASSLRDRVYNEQFF. As DNA, the CDR3 is TGTGCCAGCAGCTTGCGGGACAGGGTCTACAATGAGCAGTTCTTC.

The chain is built from TRBV6-5 and TRBJ2-1; possibly TRBD2 for D (6 bases). CDR1 and CDR2 (germline): MNHEY, SVGAGI. The CDR3 length is 12 residues. With 6 bases removed from V and 7 bases from J, the gap between germline ends came to 10 bases. The CDR3 region has the DNA TGTGCCAGCAGGCATGGGGGGAATGAGCAGTTCTTC. This translates into CASRHGGNEQFF.

The chain combines TRBV19 with TRBJ2-1; 11 nucleotides match TRBD2. CDR3 length: 15 residues. Germline V lookup: CDR1 LNHDA, CDR2 SQIVND (reference sequence). With V trimmed by 3 bases and J by 10 bases, 8 bases remained unmatched. The CDR3 loop is CASSMLAGGLNEQFF. The CDR3 DNA reads as TGTGCCAGTAGTATGCTAGCGGGAGGCTTAAACGAGCAGTTCTTC.

The chain has TRBV21-1 and TRBJ1-2. TRBV21-1 represents a pseudogene. This CDR3 is built from 12 residues. Written as DNA, the CDR3 is TGTGCCAGCAGCAATACTCACCATGGCTACACCTTC. Translating gives CASSNTHHGYTF.

This clone was recorded only once. The chain combines TRBV30 with TRBJ1-2; no clear D gene. Trimming pared 2 bases from V and 7 bases from J, leaving 14 bases between. The CDR3 contains 13 residues. CDR1 is GTSNPN and CDR2 is SVGIG in the germline V gene (reference sequence). The CDR3 is CAWSWGETGGYTF. For the CDR3, the DNA is TGTGCCTGGAGTTGGGGAGAAACGGGTGGCTACACCTTC.